Each of the 5 T cell receptor beta chains below was sequenced from the same sample in a study of T cell repertoires in cytomegalovirus infection. TCRdb passed the reads through MiXCR, listing each CDR3 protein once. Of fewer than 550,000 distinct CDR3 sequences listed, about 15% are singletons. The sample taken for sequencing was CD8+ T cells from PBMCs. Receptors originate from a human donor in good health (CMV status not recorded). Some clones in this sample may be carry-over from other donors' samples.

This clonotype turned up a few times. The chain combines TRBV7-6 with TRBJ1-6; no clear D gene. The germline gives CDR1 SGHVS, CDR2 FNYEAQ. The ends were cut back, 1 base at V and 0 bases at J, with 13 bases in the middle. This CDR3 contains 18 residues. CDR3 nucleotide sequence: TGTGCCAGCAGCTTAGGTGTGGGGAAGCGCTCCTATAATTCACCCCTCCACTTT. This gives the protein CASSLGVGKRSYNSPLHF. Together with reference TRBV7-6 and TRBJ1-6, the CDR3 gives the full variable domain: GAGVSQSPRYKVTKRGQDVALRCDPISGHVSLYWYRQALGQGPEFLTYFNYEAQQDKSGLPNDRFSAERPEGSISTLTIQRTEQRDSAMYRCASSLGVGKRSYNSPLHFGNGTRLTVT.

This clonotype was seen only a few times. The chain has TRBV12-5 and TRBJ1-2; no firm D call. The CDR3 has 13 amino acids. Germline V gene sequence: CDR1 LGHNT, CDR2 FRNRAP. V shed 6 bases and J shed 3 bases, with 11 bases lying between them. The CDR3 loop reads CASGIPGDYGYTF. In nucleotides, the CDR3 is TGTGCTAGTGGAATCCCCGGGGACTATGGCTACACCTTC. Variable domain in full (rest from reference TRBV12-5 and TRBJ1-2): DARVTQTPRHKVTEMGQEVTMRCQPILGHNTVFWYRQTMMQGLELLAYFRNRAPLDDSGMPKDRFSAEMPDATLATLKIQPSEPRDSAVYFCASGIPGDYGYTFGSGTRLTVV.

Many counts were recorded for this clonotype. This chain connects TRBV28 to TRBJ2-2; 8 bases are a match to TRBD2. Germline V gene lookup returns CDR1 MDHEN and CDR2 SYDVKM. The CDR3 has 17 amino acids. With V trimmed by 3 bases and J by 2 bases, 8 bases remained unmatched. In DNA form, the CDR3 reads TGTGCCAGCAGTTTTTGGGCCGGGGGGGAAAACACCGGGGAGCTGTTTTTT. It specifies CASSFWAGGENTGELFF.

The rearrangement joins TRBV15 to TRBJ2-7, with 7 bases matching TRBD1. The germline CDR1 and CDR2 sequences are LNHNV and YYDKDF (reference sequence). V was clipped by 1 base and J by 4 bases; unmatched bases: 7. The CDR3 spans 15 residues. CDR3 nucleotides: TGTGCCACCAGCAGAGCCGGGACAGCATTATACGAGCAGTACTTC. Its protein product is CATSRAGTALYEQYF.

V gene TRBV20-1 combines with J gene TRBJ2-1; a possible D gene is TRBD2 (6 bases). CDR3 length: 15 residues. The V gene's germline CDR1 is DFQATT and CDR2 SNEGSKA (reference sequence). The germline V and J ends were trimmed by 0 bases and 9 bases, with 18 bases remaining between them. CDR3 sequence: CSARDLAGPLSEQFF. In DNA form, the CDR3 reads TGCAGTGCTAGAGATCTCGCGGGACCTCTTAGTGAGCAGTTCTTC.